The 19 T cell receptor beta chains in this list originate from one sample, sequenced in a study of T cell responses to AZD1222 COVID-19 vaccine. Method: immunoSEQ multiplex PCR; TCRdb's copy keeps in-frame clones and lacks some. The repertoire holds some 99,000 clones, with 88% as singletons. The input for sequencing was peripheral blood, taken on day 0 of MenACWY control vaccination. These receptors were obtained from an adult in good health.

The chain carries TRBV6-2 or TRBV6-3 and TRBJ2-3; TRBD1 is a possible D gene (6 bases). The CDR3 runs to 12 residues. The germline V gene encodes CDR1 MNHEY and CDR2 SVGEGT. V lost 2 bases and J 8 bases, leaving 8 bases between the germline ends. The CDR3 protein is CASSYRGFTQYF. The CDR3 region has the DNA TGTGCCAGCAGTTACAGGGGGTTTACGCAGTATTTT.

This clone was counted once. The V gene is TRBV6-2 or TRBV6-3, the J gene TRBJ2-1; 7 bases match TRBD2. CDR1 and CDR2 from the germline V gene are MNHEY and SVGEGT. The CDR3 length is 16 residues. V was clipped by 4 bases and J by 10 bases; unmatched bases: 16. The CDR3 DNA follows: TGTGCCAGCAGTTCGCGGGGGAGAATTGGGTTTAGCGAGCAGTTCTTC. Its protein product is CASSSRGRIGFSEQFF.

The chain carries TRBV19 and TRBJ2-1; 10 bases agree with TRBD2. CDR3 length: 16 amino acids. After removal of 3 bases from V and 6 bases from J, the junction contained 8 bases not matched to a gene. Per germline, CDR1 LNHDA and CDR2 SQIVND (reference sequence). CDR3 in amino acids: CASSISSGSISNEQFF. The CDR3 nucleotides are TGTGCCAGTAGTATCTCTAGCGGGAGCATATCCAATGAGCAGTTCTTC.

This clone turned up a few times. This chain links TRBV6-5 with TRBJ2-1; 13 bases match TRBD2. The V gene end was trimmed by 2 bases and the J gene end by 5 bases; junction bases not matched to a gene: 0. CDR1 and CDR2 from the germline V gene are MNHEY and SVGAGI. CDR3 length equals 15 residues. The CDR3 region has the DNA TGTGCCAGCAGTTACGGACTAGCGGGAGACAATGAGCAGTTCTTC. Protein: CASSYGLAGDNEQFF.

J is TRBJ2-7 and V is TRBV18; 7 nucleotides align to TRBD2. V was clipped by 3 bases and J by 5 bases; unmatched bases: 7. CDR3 length: 14 residues. From germline, CDR1 is KGHSH and CDR2 LQKENI. The CDR3 DNA is TGTGCCAGCTCACCCGGGCGGGAGTCCCACGAGCAGTACTTC. Translating it yields CASSPGRESHEQYF.

The genes are TRBV7-3 and TRBJ1-1, with 8 nucleotides matching TRBD1. The CDR3 is made up of 12 amino acids. The J segment lost 10 bases and the V segment lost 5 bases, leaving 6 bases of the junction unmatched. From germline, CDR1 is SGHTA and CDR2 FQGTGA. DNA for the CDR3: TGTGCCAGCAGCCTCGGACAGGGAAGAGCTTTCTTT. As protein: CASSLGQGRAFF.

The chain uses TRBV5-1 and TRBJ1-2, with D perhaps matching TRBD1 (5 bases). Germline values: CDR1 SGHRS, CDR2 YFSETQ. CDR3 size: 14 residues. Trimming shortened V by 4 bases and J by 4 bases, and 14 bases separated the two germline ends. CDR3 loop: CASSQDQGTYGYTF. CDR3 DNA: TGCGCCAGCAGCCAAGATCAGGGAACCTATGGCTACACCTTC.

This clone was seen once. The chain carries TRBV7-2 and TRBJ1-6, with D perhaps matching TRBD1 (6 bases). The CDR3 loop spans 15 amino acids. Trimming left V 5 bases short and J 10 bases short, with 18 bases between. The V gene's germline CDR1 is SGHTA and CDR2 FQGNSA. The CDR3 bases are TGTGCCAGCAGCCCCCAGTCAGGGGAGGGCTCACCCCTCCACTTT. It specifies CASSPQSGEGSPLHF.

This chain uses TRBV12-3 or TRBV12-4 with TRBJ1-3; D perhaps matches TRBD1 (6 bases). CDR3 size: 13 residues. V was pared by 11 bases and J by 2 bases, with 13 bases between. The CDR3 coding sequence is TGTGCCCTCAAAGGGGGGCCTGGAAACACCATATATTTT. Translation: CALKGGPGNTIYF.

This clone was observed a handful of times. The V gene is TRBV6-2 or TRBV6-3, the J gene TRBJ1-2; D is unresolved. The V end lost 2 bases, the J end lost 9 bases, and 10 bases lay between the germline ends. The CDR3 covers 12 residues. Germline CDR1 and CDR2: MNHEY and SVGEGT. CDR3 protein: CASSYGIISYTF. The CDR3 DNA sequence: TGTGCCAGCAGTTACGGGATTATTAGCTACACCTTC.

The chain carries TRBV30 and TRBJ1-2; D gene uncertain. Germline V gene lookup returns CDR1 GTSNPN and CDR2 SVGIG (reference sequence). The CDR3 length is 12 residues. Trimming took 1 base from V and 4 from J, leaving 7 bases between them. The chain's CDR3 is CAWSARSYGYTF. CDR3 coding DNA: TGTGCCTGGAGTGCGCGTAGCTATGGCTACACCTTC.

This sequence joins TRBV7-9 and TRBJ2-7, with 10 bases matching TRBD1. J was trimmed by 4 bases and V by 5 bases; bases with no gene match: 11. Germline CDR1 is SEHNR and CDR2 is FQNEAQ (reference sequence). The length of the CDR3 is 16 residues. The CDR3 region is CASSPPGTGVLYEQYF. The CDR3 DNA sequence: TGTGCCAGCAGCCCACCCGGGACAGGGGTACTGTACGAGCAGTACTTC. Full variable domain (missing parts from reference TRBV7-9 and TRBJ2-7): DTGVSQNPRHKITKRGQNVTFRCDPISEHNRLYWYRQTLGQGPEFLTYFQNEAQLEKSRLLSDRFSAERPKGSFSTLEIQRTEQGDSAMYLCASSPPGTGVLYEQYFGPGTRLTVT.

This clone has a handful of counts. V is TRBV7-2 and J is TRBJ1-6; 7 bases match TRBD1. This CDR3 comprises 18 residues. Per germline, CDR1 SGHTA and CDR2 FQGNSA. The trim removed 5 bases at V and 0 bases at J, leaving 10 bases unmatched. CDR3 nucleotides: TGTGCCAGCAGCCGTCATGGGACAGCAGTCTCCTATAATTCACCCCTCCACTTT. Translated: CASSRHGTAVSYNSPLHF. The full variable domain, completed using reference TRBV7-2 and TRBJ1-6, is GAGVSQSPSNKVTEKGKDVELRCDPISGHTALYWYRQSLGQGLEFLIYFQGNSAPDKSGLPSDRFSAERTGGSVSTLTIQRTQQEDSAVYLCASSRHGTAVSYNSPLHFGNGTRLTVT.

The chain employs TRBV6-1 and TRBJ2-3, with TRBD2 matching 10 bases. With V trimmed by 1 base and J by 4 bases, 11 bases remained unmatched. CDR1 is MNHNS and CDR2 is SASEGT in the germline V gene. The CDR3 loop spans 18 amino acids. The CDR3 region has the DNA TGTGCCAGCAGTGAAGTGGTAGCGGGGGGAATAGGGCCAGATACGCAGTATTTT. It codes for CASSEVVAGGIGPDTQYF.

The rearrangement uses TRBV7-2 and TRBJ2-7; TRBD1 aligns across 7 bases. V lost 7 bases and J lost 1; bases outside the gene matches: 10. CDR3 size: 15 residues. In germline, CDR1 is SGHTA, CDR2 FQGNSA. In DNA form, the CDR3 reads TGTGCCAGCACCCGGAGACAGGGAATTTCCTACGAGCAGTACTTC. Encoded protein: CASTRRQGISYEQYF.

The chain employs TRBV7-9 and TRBJ1-2; TRBD1 is a possible D gene (5 bases). Germline V gene data show CDR1 as SEHNR and CDR2 as FQNEAQ (reference sequence). Deletions cut 1 base from V and 7 bases from J, with 10 bases between. There are 13 residues in the CDR3. CDR3 DNA sequence: TGTGCCAGCAGCTTAGGGGGAGGGGCTGGCTACACCTTC. The encoded protein is CASSLGGGAGYTF.

The V call is TRBV4-1, the J call TRBJ1-2; possibly TRBD1 for D (6 bases). Trimming shortened V by 4 bases and J by 8 bases, and 20 bases separated the two germline ends. The CDR3 is 15 amino acids. The germline V gene encodes CDR1 MGHRA and CDR2 YSYEKL. CDR3 protein: CASSPRTTGLYGYTF. The CDR3 nucleotides are TGCGCCAGCAGCCCAAGAACCACAGGGCTTTACGGCTACACCTTC.

V is TRBV28 and J is TRBJ2-1; D call uncertain. Germline values: CDR1 MDHEN, CDR2 SYDVKM. Trimming took off 6 bases at V and 6 bases at J, with 9 bases between the two ends. The CDR3 contains 12 residues. This CDR3 reads CASRSTANEQFF. Here the CDR3 DNA reads TGTGCCAGCAGATCAACAGCCAATGAGCAGTTCTTC.

This clone was seen a few times. V is TRBV28 and J is TRBJ1-5; D uncertain. V lost 5 bases, J lost 0 bases, and 17 bases lay in between. The CDR3 is 17 residues long. Germline-derived CDR1 and CDR2 are MDHEN and SYDVKM. The CDR3 DNA reads TGTGCCAGCAGTCCAGAGGGTTTTCTTTTTAGCAATCAGCCCCAGCATTTT. Translated: CASSPEGFLFSNQPQHF.